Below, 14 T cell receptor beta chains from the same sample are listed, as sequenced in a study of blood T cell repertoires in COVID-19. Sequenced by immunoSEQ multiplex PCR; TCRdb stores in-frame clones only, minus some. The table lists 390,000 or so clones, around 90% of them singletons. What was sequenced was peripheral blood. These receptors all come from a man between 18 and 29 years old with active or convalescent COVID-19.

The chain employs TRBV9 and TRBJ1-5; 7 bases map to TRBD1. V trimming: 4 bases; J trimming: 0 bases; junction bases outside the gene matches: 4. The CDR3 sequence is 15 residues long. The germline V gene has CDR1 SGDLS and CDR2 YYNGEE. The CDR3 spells CASSWTGGSNQPQHF. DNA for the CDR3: TGTGCCAGCAGCTGGACAGGAGGTAGCAATCAGCCCCAGCATTTT.

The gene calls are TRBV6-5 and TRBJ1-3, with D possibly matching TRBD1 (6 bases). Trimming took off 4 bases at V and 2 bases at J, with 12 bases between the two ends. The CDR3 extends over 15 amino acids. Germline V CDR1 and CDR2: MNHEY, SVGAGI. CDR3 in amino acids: CASSFTGSAGNTIYF. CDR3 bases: TGTGCCAGCAGTTTCACAGGGTCAGCTGGAAACACCATATATTTT.

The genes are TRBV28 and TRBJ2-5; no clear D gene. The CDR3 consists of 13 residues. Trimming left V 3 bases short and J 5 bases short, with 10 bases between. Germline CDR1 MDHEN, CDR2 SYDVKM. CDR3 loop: CASSFRLEETQYF. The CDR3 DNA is TGTGCCAGCAGTTTCCGCCTTGAGGAGACCCAGTACTTC.

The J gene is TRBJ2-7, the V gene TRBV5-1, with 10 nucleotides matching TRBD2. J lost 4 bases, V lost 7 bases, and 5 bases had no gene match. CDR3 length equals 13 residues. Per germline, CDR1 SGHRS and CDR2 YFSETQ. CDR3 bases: TGCGCCAGCTCCGGTAGCGGGAGGTACGAGCAGTACTTC. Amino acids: CASSGSGRYEQYF. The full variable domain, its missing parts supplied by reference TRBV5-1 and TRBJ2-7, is KAGVTQTPRYLIKTRGQQVTLSCSPISGHRSVSWYQQTPGQGLQFLFEYFSETQRNKGNFPGRFSGRQFSNSRSEMNVSTLELGDSALYLCASSGSGRYEQYFGPGTRLTVT.

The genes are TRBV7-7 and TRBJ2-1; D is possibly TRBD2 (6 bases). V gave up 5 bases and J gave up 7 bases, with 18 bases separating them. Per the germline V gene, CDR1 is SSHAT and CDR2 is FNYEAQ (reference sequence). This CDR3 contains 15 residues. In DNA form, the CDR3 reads TGTGCCAGCAGCCCATTCGGAGGGGCCCTAAATGAGCAGTTCTTC. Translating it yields CASSPFGGALNEQFF.

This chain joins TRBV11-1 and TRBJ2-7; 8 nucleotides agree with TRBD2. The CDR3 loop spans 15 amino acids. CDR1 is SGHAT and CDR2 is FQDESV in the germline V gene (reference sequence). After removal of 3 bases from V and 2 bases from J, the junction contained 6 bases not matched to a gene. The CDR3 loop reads CASSFVAGGTYEQYF. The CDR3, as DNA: TGTGCCAGCAGCTTTGTGGCGGGAGGAACCTACGAGCAGTACTTC.

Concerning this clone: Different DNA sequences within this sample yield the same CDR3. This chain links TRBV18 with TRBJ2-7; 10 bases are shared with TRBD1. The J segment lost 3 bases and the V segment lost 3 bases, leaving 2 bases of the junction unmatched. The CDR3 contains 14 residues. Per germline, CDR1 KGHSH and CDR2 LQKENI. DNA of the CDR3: TGTGCCAGCTCACCTAGGACAGGGGGCTACGAGCAGTACTTC. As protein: CASSPRTGGYEQYF.

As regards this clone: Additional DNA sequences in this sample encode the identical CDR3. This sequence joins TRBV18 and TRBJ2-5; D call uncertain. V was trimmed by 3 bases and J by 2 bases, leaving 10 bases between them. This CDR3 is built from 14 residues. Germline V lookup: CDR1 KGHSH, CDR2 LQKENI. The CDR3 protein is CASSPGLGQETQYF. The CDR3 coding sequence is TGTGCCAGCTCACCGGGCCTTGGACAAGAGACCCAGTACTTC.

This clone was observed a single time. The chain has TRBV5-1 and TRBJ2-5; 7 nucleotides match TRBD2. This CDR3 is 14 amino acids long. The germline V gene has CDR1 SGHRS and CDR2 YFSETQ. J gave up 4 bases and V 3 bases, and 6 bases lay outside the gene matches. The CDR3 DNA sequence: TGCGCCAGCAGCTCAGCGGGGCTGCCAGAGACCCAGTACTTC. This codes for CASSSAGLPETQYF.

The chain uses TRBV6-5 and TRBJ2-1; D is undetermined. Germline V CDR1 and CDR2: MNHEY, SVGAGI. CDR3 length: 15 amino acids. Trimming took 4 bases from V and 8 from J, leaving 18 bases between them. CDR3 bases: TGTGCCAGCAGTTCCCCGGGTCGAGCGTCGGATGAGCAGTTCTTC. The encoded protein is CASSSPGRASDEQFF.

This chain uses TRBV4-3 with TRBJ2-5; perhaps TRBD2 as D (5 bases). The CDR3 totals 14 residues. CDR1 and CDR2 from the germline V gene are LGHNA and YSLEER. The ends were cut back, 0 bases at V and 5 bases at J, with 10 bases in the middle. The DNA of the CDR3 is TGCGCCAGCAGCCAAGATCGGGGTGGCGAGACCCAGTACTTC. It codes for CASSQDRGGETQYF.

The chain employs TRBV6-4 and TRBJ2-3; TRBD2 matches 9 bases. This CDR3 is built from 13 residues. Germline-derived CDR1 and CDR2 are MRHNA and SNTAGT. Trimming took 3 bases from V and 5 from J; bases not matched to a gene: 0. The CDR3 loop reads CASSDSGRDTQYF. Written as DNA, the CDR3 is TGTGCCAGCAGTGATAGCGGGAGAGATACGCAGTATTTT.

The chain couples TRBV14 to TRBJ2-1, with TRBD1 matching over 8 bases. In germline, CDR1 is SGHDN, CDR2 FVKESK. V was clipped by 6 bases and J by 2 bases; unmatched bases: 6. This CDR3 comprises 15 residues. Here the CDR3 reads CASSRQGKPYNEQFF. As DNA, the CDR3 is TGTGCCAGCAGTCGACAGGGGAAACCCTACAATGAGCAGTTCTTC.

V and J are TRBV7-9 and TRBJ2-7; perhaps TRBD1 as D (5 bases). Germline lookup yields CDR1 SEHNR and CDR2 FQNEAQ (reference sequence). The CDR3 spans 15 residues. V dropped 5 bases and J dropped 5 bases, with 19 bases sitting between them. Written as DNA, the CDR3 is TGTGCCAGCAGCGGAACGGACAAAGTCTTCGACGAGCAGTACTTC. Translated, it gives CASSGTDKVFDEQYF. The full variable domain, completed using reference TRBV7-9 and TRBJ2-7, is DTGVSQNPRHKITKRGQNVTFRCDPISEHNRLYWYRQTLGQGPEFLTYFQNEAQLEKSRLLSDRFSAERPKGSFSTLEIQRTEQGDSAMYLCASSGTDKVFDEQYFGPGTRLTVT.